The 30 T cell receptor beta chains in this list originate from one sample, sequenced in a study of lymphopenia after photon versus proton radiotherapy (dated by TCRdb to the late 2010s). The method behind the library was the immunoSEQ multiplex PCR assay. Entries here come from immuneACCESS through TCRdb and include only in-frame sequences with V and J called. Some clones fail to appear in such tables; in the studies checked, an unresolved V gene covers under half of the shortfall, and the cause of the remainder is unknown. This sample holds 39,000 or so clones; 80% to 95% were observed only once. Roughly 15% of the sample is held by the ten biggest clonotypes. Specimen: peripheral blood, collected from a patient treated with photon-based radiotherapy. Source of these receptors: a man aged 55 to 69 with cholangiocarcinoma.

This chain links TRBV7-9 with TRBJ2-1; D gene unclear. Germline V gene lookup returns CDR1 SEHNR and CDR2 FQNEAQ (reference sequence). The CDR3 is made up of 12 amino acids. Trimming stripped 1 base from V and 8 bases from J, with 6 bases between. CDR3 region: CASSLDYHEQFF. CDR3 DNA sequence: TGTGCCAGCAGCTTAGATTACCATGAGCAGTTCTTC.

The gene calls are TRBV6-1 and TRBJ1-1, with D tentatively TRBD1 (5 bases). Germline V gene data show CDR1 as MNHNS and CDR2 as SASEGT. The CDR3 totals 15 residues. The V gene lost 0 bases and the J gene lost 1 base, with 9 bases spanning the gap. CDR3 amino acids: CASSEALGGNTEAFF. DNA of the CDR3: TGTGCCAGCAGTGAAGCGCTTGGGGGGAACACTGAAGCTTTCTTT.

V and J are TRBV6-4 and TRBJ2-5, with 7 bases aligning to TRBD1. The V gene end was trimmed by 4 bases and the J gene end by 5 bases; junction bases not matched to a gene: 7. This CDR3 contains 14 residues. Per germline, CDR1 MRHNA and CDR2 SNTAGT. The CDR3 protein is CASSADRASETQYF. DNA for the CDR3: TGTGCCAGCAGTGCCGACAGGGCGTCTGAGACCCAGTACTTC.

The chain's CDR3 is CASFSSGSEKLFF. The CDR3 bases are TGTGCCAGTTTTTCGTCAGGTAGTGAAAAACTGTTTTTT. The chain is built from TRBV28 and TRBJ1-4; no clear D. The CDR3 contains 13 residues. V lost 9 bases, J lost 7 bases, and 15 bases lay in between. Germline CDR1 and CDR2: MDHEN and SYDVKM.

The chain carries TRBV10-1 and TRBJ2-1; 10 bases align to TRBD1. This CDR3 contains 15 residues. After removal of 5 bases from V and 5 bases from J, the junction contained 6 bases not matched to a gene. The germline V gene encodes CDR1 WNHNN and CDR2 SYGVQD (reference sequence). CDR3 region: CASSFSGTGDNEQFF. The CDR3 DNA sequence: TGCGCCAGCAGTTTTTCCGGGACAGGGGACAATGAGCAGTTCTTC.

The chain uses TRBV4-2 and TRBJ1-5; 9 bases map to TRBD1. V was clipped by 0 bases and J by 4 bases; unmatched bases: 7. The CDR3 runs 17 residues. Germline assignment: CDR1 LGHNA and CDR2 YNFKEQ. The CDR3 loop is CASSQDFTGTGNQPQHF. The CDR3 DNA is TGTGCCAGCAGCCAAGATTTCACCGGGACAGGGAATCAGCCCCAGCATTTT.

This chain links TRBV28 with TRBJ2-1; 7 bases are shared with TRBD2. The germline V gene has CDR1 MDHEN and CDR2 SYDVKM. The junction had 10 bases not matched to a gene; V was cut back by 5 bases and J by 9 bases. The CDR3 contains 14 residues. CDR3 in DNA: TGTGCCAGCAGTGAGACGCGGGGGTATGGTGAGCAGTTCTTC. Translating gives CASSETRGYGEQFF.

The sample holds a few counts of this clone. The chain employs TRBV2 and TRBJ1-4, with D tentatively TRBD1 (5 bases). The CDR3 totals 14 residues. Germline V gives CDR1 SNHLY, CDR2 FYNNEI. Trimming pared 6 bases from V and 2 bases from J, leaving 10 bases between. The CDR3 region is CASRDGGTNEKLFF. CDR3 DNA sequence: TGTGCCAGCAGGGATGGGGGGACTAATGAAAAACTGTTTTTT.

The rearrangement links TRBV6-4 to TRBJ2-3; possibly TRBD2 for D (6 bases). V was pared by 2 bases and J by 6 bases, with 9 bases between. This CDR3 comprises 13 residues. Germline-derived CDR1 and CDR2 are MRHNA and SNTAGT. The DNA of the CDR3 is TGTGCCAGCAGTGACGGGAGGACGGATACGCAGTATTTT. Translated, it gives CASSDGRTDTQYF.

CDR3 loop: CSGLSGRLYNEQFF. The CDR3 DNA reads as TGCAGCGGCCTTAGCGGGAGGCTCTACAATGAGCAGTTCTTC. V is TRBV29-1 and J is TRBJ2-1, with 10 bases identical to TRBD2. CDR3 length: 14 residues. The V and J ends lost 7 bases and 3 bases, in that order; junction bases with no gene match: 6. The germline V gene encodes CDR1 SQVTM and CDR2 ANQGSEA.

The chain employs TRBV11-3 and TRBJ1-6; D gene unclear. Per the germline V gene, CDR1 is SGHNT and CDR2 is YENEEA. Trimming took off 5 bases at V and 9 bases at J, with 14 bases between the two ends. The length of the CDR3 is 14 residues. CDR3 coding DNA: TGTGCCAGCAGCCCTGGGGTGGGCGGTTCACCCCTCCACTTT. Translating gives CASSPGVGGSPLHF.

CDR3 DNA sequence: TGTGCCAGCAGCTTAGCAGGGGGCCCTAATGAGCAGTTCTTC. It encodes CASSLAGGPNEQFF. The chain links TRBV7-9 to TRBJ2-1; 7 bases align to TRBD1. The trim removed 0 bases at V and 7 bases at J, leaving 3 bases unmatched. Germline CDR1 is SEHNR and CDR2 is FQNEAQ (reference sequence). There are 14 residues in the CDR3. The full variable domain, completed using reference TRBV7-9 and TRBJ2-1, is DTGVSQNPRHKITKRGQNVTFRCDPISEHNRLYWYRQTLGQGPEFLTYFQNEAQLEKSRLLSDRFSAERPKGSFSTLEIQRTEQGDSAMYLCASSLAGGPNEQFFGPGTRLTVL.

The rearrangement links TRBV6-6 to TRBJ2-7; D might be TRBD2 (5 bases). Germline-derived CDR1 and CDR2 are MNHNY and SVGAGI (reference sequence). The CDR3 spans 13 residues. Trimming shortened V by 7 bases and J by 0 bases, and 10 bases separated the two germline ends. CDR3: CASTPSSSYEQYF. CDR3 DNA sequence: TGTGCCAGCACCCCTAGCAGCTCCTACGAGCAGTACTTC.

DNA of the CDR3: TGTGCCAGCAGCCCCAACAGGGCTTTGAATTCACCCCTCCACTTT. The encoded protein is CASSPNRALNSPLHF. V is TRBV7-2 and J is TRBJ1-6; D might be TRBD1 (6 bases). CDR1 and CDR2 (germline): SGHTA, FQGNSA. V dropped 5 bases and J dropped 7 bases, with 15 bases sitting between them. CDR3 size: 15 residues.

J is TRBJ2-7 and V is TRBV14, with TRBD2 matching 9 bases. CDR1 SGHDN and CDR2 FVKESK come from the germline V gene. The V segment lost 5 bases and the J segment 4 bases; nucleotides outside the gene matches: 3. This CDR3 comprises 13 residues. CDR3 loop: CASSISGGYEQYF. The CDR3 coding sequence is TGTGCCAGCAGCATCAGCGGGGGGTACGAGCAGTACTTC. The variable domain in full, with the rest retrieved from reference TRBV14 and TRBJ2-7, is EAGVTQFPSHSVIEKGQTVTLRCDPISGHDNLYWYRRVMGKEIKFLLHFVKESKQDESGMPNNRFLAERTGGTYSTLKVQPAELEDSGVYFCASSISGGYEQYFGPGTRLTVT.

The V gene is TRBV19, the J gene TRBJ2-2; tentatively, D is TRBD1 or TRBD2 (5 bases each). V shed 5 bases and J shed 6 bases, with 16 bases lying between them. The CDR3 has 15 amino acids. Germline values: CDR1 LNHDA, CDR2 SQIVND (reference sequence). This CDR3 is CASSAEVGTAGELFF. Written as DNA, the CDR3 is TGTGCCAGTAGTGCAGAAGTAGGGACGGCCGGGGAGCTGTTTTTT.

This chain joins TRBV5-6 and TRBJ1-1, with TRBD1 matching 7 bases. This CDR3 has 14 amino acids. Germline CDR1 is SGHDT and CDR2 is YYEEEE. V shed 6 bases and J 1 base; nucleotides not matched to a gene: 6. In DNA form, the CDR3 reads TGTGCCAGCACCTTACGGACAGGGAACACTGAAGCTTTCTTT. Amino acid sequence: CASTLRTGNTEAFF.

The chain uses TRBV6-5 and TRBJ2-7, with 8 bases aligning to TRBD2. Per the germline V gene, CDR1 is MNHEY and CDR2 is SVGAGI. Trimming at V came to 2 bases and at J to 3 bases, leaving 6 bases not matched to a gene. CDR3 size: 15 residues. For the CDR3, the DNA is TGTGCCAGCAGTTACGCGGGACTAGGGTACTACGAGCAGTACTTC. Its protein is CASSYAGLGYYEQYF.

This chain joins TRBV9 and TRBJ1-1; no firm D call. Trimming left V 2 bases short and J 7 bases short, with 18 bases between. Germline V gives CDR1 SGDLS, CDR2 YYNGEE. CDR3 size: 15 residues. In nucleotides, the CDR3 is TGTGCCAGCAGCGTGACGTTCTTACCCCAGTATGAAGCTTTCTTT. Amino acid sequence: CASSVTFLPQYEAFF.

The rearrangement joins TRBV25-1 to TRBJ1-6, with D perhaps TRBD1 (6 bases). Germline values: CDR1 MGHDK, CDR2 SYGVNS. V shed 5 bases and J shed 6 bases, with 14 bases lying between them. This CDR3 has 15 amino acids. The CDR3 coding sequence is TGTGCCAGCAGTAAAGACAGGTGGGGTAATTCACCCCTCCACTTT. Amino acids: CASSKDRWGNSPLHF.

V usage is TRBV4-1 and J usage is TRBJ2-2; weak D call: TRBD1 (6 bases). Germline CDR1 and CDR2: MGHRA and YSYEKL. The CDR3 sequence is 16 residues long. V lost 0 bases to trimming and J lost 0 bases, with 8 bases between them. In DNA form, the CDR3 reads TGCGCCAGCAGCCAAGAGACAGGAACGAACACCGGGGAGCTGTTTTTT. It yields the protein CASSQETGTNTGELFF.

The V call is TRBV29-1, the J call TRBJ1-4; maybe TRBD1 (6 bases). CDR1 and CDR2 (germline): SQVTM, ANQGSEA. V lost 6 bases, J lost 5 bases, and 13 bases lay in between. This CDR3 has 13 residues. CDR3 DNA sequence: TGCAGCGTCTCGACAGGCTTAAATGAAAAACTGTTTTTT. Amino acid sequence: CSVSTGLNEKLFF.

This chain connects TRBV5-4 to TRBJ1-1, with D perhaps TRBD1 (6 bases). With 1 base removed from V and 4 bases from J, the gap between germline ends came to 11 bases. Germline V gives CDR1 SGHNT, CDR2 YYREEE (reference sequence). The CDR3 loop spans 14 amino acids. Written as DNA, the CDR3 is TGTGCCAGCAGCTTGAGGGGGAGAATCACTGAAGCTTTCTTT. It encodes CASSLRGRITEAFF.

The V gene is TRBV11-2, the J gene TRBJ2-7; 11 bases line up with TRBD2. The J segment lost 2 bases and the V segment lost 3 bases, leaving 9 bases of the junction unmatched. This CDR3 spans 17 amino acids. Looked up from germline, CDR1 is SGHAT and CDR2 is FQNNGV. The CDR3 loop is CASSFRRGLAEPYEQYF. The DNA of the CDR3 is TGTGCCAGCAGCTTTAGAAGGGGACTAGCGGAGCCCTACGAGCAGTACTTC.

The chain combines TRBV27 with TRBJ2-5; 7 bases fit TRBD1. From germline, CDR1 is MNHEY and CDR2 SMNVEV (reference sequence). The V segment lost 4 bases and the J segment 2 bases; nucleotides outside the gene matches: 7. This CDR3 spans 15 amino acids. The CDR3 region has the DNA TGTGCCAGCAGTTCCGGGACAGAGTTTCAAGAGACCCAGTACTTC. Its translation is CASSSGTEFQETQYF.

The genes are TRBV11-2 and TRBJ2-7; D remains unclear. The germline V and J ends were trimmed by 5 bases and 0 bases, with 20 bases remaining between them. The CDR3 has 17 amino acids. Germline CDR1 is SGHAT and CDR2 is FQNNGV. The CDR3 coding sequence is TGTGCCAGCAGCCCCACTTTAGGGCCTGCTAACTCCTACGAGCAGTACTTC. Its translation is CASSPTLGPANSYEQYF.

The chain carries TRBV7-9 and TRBJ2-2; D tentatively reads TRBD1 or TRBD2 (5 bases each). This CDR3 is 15 amino acids long. CDR1 and CDR2 (germline): SEHNR, FQNEAQ (reference sequence). V lost 3 bases and J 0 bases, leaving 8 bases between the germline ends. Written as DNA, the CDR3 is TGTGCCAGCAGCTTGGGGACGGCGAACACCGGGGAGCTGTTTTTT. Its protein is CASSLGTANTGELFF.

The chain uses TRBV5-1 and TRBJ2-3, with D hard to call. CDR1 and CDR2 from the germline V gene are SGHRS and YFSETQ. The CDR3 has 14 amino acids. V lost 3 bases, J lost 2 bases, and 10 bases lay in between. The CDR3 DNA sequence: TGCGCCAGCAGCTGGAACCCCTACACAGATACGCAGTATTTT. The encoded protein is CASSWNPYTDTQYF.

This clone appeared a single time. CDR3 sequence (DNA): TGTGCCAGCAGCTTCTTACCCGGACAGGGAAGGTTGCAGCCCCAGCATTTT. Protein product: CASSFLPGQGRLQPQHF. V gene TRBV7-8 combines with J gene TRBJ1-5, with TRBD1 matching over 8 bases. After removal of 3 bases from V and 7 bases from J, the junction contained 14 bases not matched to a gene. Germline CDR1 and CDR2: SGHVS and FQNEAQ. This CDR3 region has 17 residues.

The chain recombines TRBV28 with TRBJ2-2, with a possible D match to TRBD2 (6 bases). CDR1 and CDR2 (germline): MDHEN, SYDVKM. This CDR3 spans 14 amino acids. V dropped 4 bases and J dropped 6 bases, with 12 bases sitting between them. Here the CDR3 DNA reads TGTGCCAGCAGTTCGCCCGGGGGTCCCGGGGAGCTGTTTTTT. It codes for CASSSPGGPGELFF.